The rows below give T cell receptor beta chains drawn from one sample of a study of T cells in Graves' hyperthyroidism and ophthalmopathy. TCRdb recomputed calls from the multiplex PCR reads with MiXCR, one row per CDR3 protein. The sample carries roughly 560,000 distinct CDR3 sequences, approximately 14% recorded once. Sequenced: blood. The source is a woman in her 40s with Graves' ophthalmopathy. The CDR3 runs from the conserved cysteine through the conserved F or W. Fields, in order: D gene, J gene, clone size, V gene, CDR3 protein, CDR3 DNA. D genes are given only for firm matches. Rows give clone size only sometimes, using once, few, many, or a class for an expanded clone.

d_gene: NA
j_gene: TRBJ2-7
abundance: many
v_gene: TRBV27
CDR3aa: CASGSTPPYEQYF
CDR3nt: TGTGCCAGCGGTTCCACTCCCCCCTACGAGCAGTACTTC

d_gene: NA
j_gene: TRBJ2-7
abundance: many
v_gene: TRBV28
CDR3aa: CASATGPEYEQYF
CDR3nt: TGTGCCAGTGCGACAGGACCAGAATACGAGCAGTACTTC

d_gene: TRBD1
j_gene: TRBJ2-7
abundance: many
v_gene: TRBV7-9
CDR3aa: CASRYTGDNEQYF
CDR3nt: TGTGCCAGCAGGTATACAGGGGACAACGAGCAGTACTTC

d_gene: NA
j_gene: TRBJ1-1
abundance: many
v_gene: TRBV6-6
CDR3aa: CASRWPAGTEAFF
CDR3nt: TGTGCCAGCAGATGGCCAGCGGGGACTGAAGCTTTCTTT

d_gene: NA
j_gene: TRBJ1-2
abundance: many
v_gene: TRBV29-1
CDR3aa: CSVVLPGTGYGYTF
CDR3nt: TGCAGCGTTGTCCTCCCGGGAACGGGTTATGGCTACACCTTC

d_gene: NA
j_gene: TRBJ2-2
abundance: few
v_gene: TRBV12-3/TRBV12-4
CDR3aa: CASSLRDSLGGELFF
CDR3nt: TGTGCCAGCAGTTTGAGGGACTCCCTGGGCGGGGAGCTGTTTTTT

d_gene: TRBD2
j_gene: TRBJ2-7
abundance: NA
v_gene: TRBV13
CDR3aa: CASSPPLAGADEQYF
CDR3nt: TGTGCCAGCTCACCCCCGCTAGCGGGAGCCGACGAGCAGTACTTC

d_gene: NA
j_gene: TRBJ2-7
abundance: many
v_gene: TRBV4-3
CDR3aa: CASSQEAAGREQYF
CDR3nt: TGCGCCAGCAGCCAAGAGGCGGCGGGGCGGGAGCAGTACTTC

d_gene: TRBD2
j_gene: TRBJ2-7
abundance: many
v_gene: TRBV20-1
CDR3aa: CSARVFTASGQPYEQYF
CDR3nt: TGCAGTGCTAGAGTTTTTACTGCTAGCGGGCAACCCTACGAGCAGTACTTC

d_gene: NA
j_gene: TRBJ1-2
abundance: many
v_gene: TRBV12-3/TRBV12-4
CDR3aa: CASSLAPKEGYTF
CDR3nt: TGTGCCAGCAGTTTAGCCCCGAAAGAAGGCTACACCTTC

d_gene: NA
j_gene: TRBJ2-7
abundance: many
v_gene: TRBV12-3/TRBV12-4
CDR3aa: CASSSSGGPSTYEQYF
CDR3nt: TGTGCCAGCAGTTCCTCCGGGGGCCCTTCCACCTACGAGCAGTACTTC